This TCR beta chain was retrieved from a study of blood T cells in healthy people across ages. The study, taken as a whole, reports: Per million T cells, the diversity of TCR beta decreased roughly linearly as age advanced.

In the case of this clonotype: Its antigen is as yet unknown.

Sample-barcoded 5' priming and a J-beta primer mix drove a second PCR of 7 to 11 cycles. One entry per CDR3 protein, called by TCRdb with MiXCR from the 5' RACE reads. Counted here are some 750,000 distinct CDR3 sequences, roughly 20% occurring once; the ten biggest clones make up approximately 20%. V shed 4 bases, J shed 6 bases, and the junction held 9 bases outside the gene matches. The CDR3 runs 15 residues. The source of this sequence is a man aged 65 to 79 in good health. The sequenced sample consisted of blood. The chain joins TRBV12-3 or TRBV12-4 to TRBJ1-1, with 9 bases identical to TRBD1. This CDR3 reads CASSSTGGGTPEAFF. Here the CDR3 DNA reads TGTGCCAGCAGTTCCACAGGGGGCGGGACTCCTGAAGCTTTCTTT.